This TCR beta chain derives from a study of PD-1 blockade in classical Hodgkin lymphoma. This table comes from immunoSEQ multiplex PCR, and its TCRdb copy is limited to in-frame clones, with some not included. In the table there are about 8,500 clones, approximately 88% of which are singletons. The time point here: cycle 4 day 1 (C4D1), after 6 weeks of nivolumab. Each patient's relapse followed autologous stem cell transplantation, and brentuximab vedotin exposure varied. The ends were cut back, 1 base at V and 4 bases at J, with 16 bases in the middle. Germline assignment: CDR1 SEHNR and CDR2 FQNEAQ (reference sequence). The CDR3 extends over 16 amino acids. General study results and limits: Complete responders entered with baseline diversity on par with newly diagnosed patients, the results showed. Before treatment, TCR diversity in newly diagnosed patients was reportedly lower than in healthy donors. Among the patients, those starting nivolumab under 1 year after ASCT were excluded. The authors have not defined what causes the repertoire differences, possibly disease activity or prior therapy.

In the case of this clone: The antigen is unknown.

The chain couples TRBV7-9 to TRBJ1-2; TRBD1 might be the D (5 bases). Sequenced material: peripheral blood mononuclear cells (PBMCs), taken before the fourth cycle of nivolumab. The sequence was obtained from a human donor with classical Hodgkin lymphoma. The CDR3 sequence: CASSLVGGDYLYGYTF. In DNA form, the CDR3 reads TGTGCCAGCAGCTTAGTCGGGGGGGATTACCTCTATGGCTACACCTTC.